The entry below gives a single TCR beta chain sequence along with its context. The source of the sample is a study of T cell responses to AZD1222 COVID-19 vaccine. TCRdb's copy holds only in-frame clones and misses some; the assay was immunoSEQ multiplex PCR. The repertoire holds about 80,000 clones, with roughly 88% as singletons. The sample was peripheral blood, taken 28 days after the second AZD1222 dose. This receptor was identified in an adult who received the AZD1222 COVID-19 vaccine.

The CDR3 sequence: CASSALPAGGLNTEAFF. CDR3 sequence (DNA): TGCGCCAGCAGCGCGCTCCCGGCGGGGGGCTTGAACACTGAAGCTTTCTTT. The chain links TRBV5-1 to TRBJ1-1, with a possible D match to TRBD1 (6 bases). This CDR3 comprises 17 residues. CDR1 SGHRS and CDR2 YFSETQ come from the germline V gene. V gave up 4 bases and J gave up 0 bases, with 19 bases separating them.